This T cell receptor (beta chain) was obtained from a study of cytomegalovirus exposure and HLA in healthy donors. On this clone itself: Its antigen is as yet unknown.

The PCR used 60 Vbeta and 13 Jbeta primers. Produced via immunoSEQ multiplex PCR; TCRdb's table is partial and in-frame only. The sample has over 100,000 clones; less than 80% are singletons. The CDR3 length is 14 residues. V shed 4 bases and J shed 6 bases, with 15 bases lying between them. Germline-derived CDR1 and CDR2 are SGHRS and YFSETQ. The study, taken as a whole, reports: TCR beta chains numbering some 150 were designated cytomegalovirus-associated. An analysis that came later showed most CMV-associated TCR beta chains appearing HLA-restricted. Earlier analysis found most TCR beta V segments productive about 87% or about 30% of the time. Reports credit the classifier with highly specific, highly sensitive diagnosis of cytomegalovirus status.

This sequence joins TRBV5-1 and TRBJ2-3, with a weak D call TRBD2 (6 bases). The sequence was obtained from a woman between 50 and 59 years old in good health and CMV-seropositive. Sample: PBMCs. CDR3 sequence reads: CASSERAGGDTQYF. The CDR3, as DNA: TGCGCCAGCAGCGAGCGGGCGGGTGGGGATACGCAGTATTTT.